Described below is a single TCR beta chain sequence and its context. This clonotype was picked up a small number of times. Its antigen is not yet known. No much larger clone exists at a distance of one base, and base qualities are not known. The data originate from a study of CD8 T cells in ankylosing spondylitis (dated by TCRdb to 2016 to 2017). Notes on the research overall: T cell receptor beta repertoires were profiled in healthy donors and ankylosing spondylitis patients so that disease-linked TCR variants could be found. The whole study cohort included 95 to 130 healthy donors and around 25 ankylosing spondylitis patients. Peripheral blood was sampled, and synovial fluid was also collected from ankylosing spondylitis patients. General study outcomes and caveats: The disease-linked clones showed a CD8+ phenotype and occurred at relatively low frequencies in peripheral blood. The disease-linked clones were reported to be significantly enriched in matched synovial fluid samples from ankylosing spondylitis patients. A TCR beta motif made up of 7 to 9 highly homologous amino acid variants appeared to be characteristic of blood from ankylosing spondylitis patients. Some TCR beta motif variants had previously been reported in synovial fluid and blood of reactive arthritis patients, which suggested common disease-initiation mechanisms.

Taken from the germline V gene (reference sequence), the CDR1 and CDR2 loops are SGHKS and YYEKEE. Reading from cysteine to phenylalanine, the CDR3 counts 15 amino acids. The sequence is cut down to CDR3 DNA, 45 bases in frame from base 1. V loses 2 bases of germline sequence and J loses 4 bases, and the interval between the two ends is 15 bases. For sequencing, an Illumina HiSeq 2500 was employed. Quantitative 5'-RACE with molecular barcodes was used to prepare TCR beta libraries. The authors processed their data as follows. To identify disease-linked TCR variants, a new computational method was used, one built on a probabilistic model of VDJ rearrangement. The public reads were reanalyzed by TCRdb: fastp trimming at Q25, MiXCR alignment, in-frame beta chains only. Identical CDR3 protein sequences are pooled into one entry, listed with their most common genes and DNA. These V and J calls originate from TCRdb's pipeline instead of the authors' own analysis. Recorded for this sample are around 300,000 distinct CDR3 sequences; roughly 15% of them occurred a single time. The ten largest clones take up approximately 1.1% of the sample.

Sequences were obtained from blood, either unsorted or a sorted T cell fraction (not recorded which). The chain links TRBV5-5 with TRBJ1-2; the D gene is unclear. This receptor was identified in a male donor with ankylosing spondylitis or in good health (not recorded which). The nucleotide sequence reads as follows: TGTGCCAGCAGCTTTGGTACAGTCGAGCGCTATGGCTACACCTTC. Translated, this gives CASSFGTVERYGYTF.